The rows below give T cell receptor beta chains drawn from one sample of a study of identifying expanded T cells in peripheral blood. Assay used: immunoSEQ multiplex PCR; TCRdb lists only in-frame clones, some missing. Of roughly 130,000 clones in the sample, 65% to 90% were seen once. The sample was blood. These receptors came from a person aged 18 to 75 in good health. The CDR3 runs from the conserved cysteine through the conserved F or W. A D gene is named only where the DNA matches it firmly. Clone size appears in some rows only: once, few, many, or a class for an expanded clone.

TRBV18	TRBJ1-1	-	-	CASSPKLNTEAFF	TGTGCCAGCTCACCAAAACTGAACACTGAAGCTTTCTTT
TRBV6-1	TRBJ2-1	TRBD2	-	CASFRLAGADNEQFF	TGTGCCAGCTTTAGACTAGCGGGAGCGGACAATGAGCAGTTCTTC
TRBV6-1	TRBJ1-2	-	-	CASSEEIAKLNYGYTF	TGTGCCAGCAGTGAAGAAATTGCCAAACTTAACTATGGCTACACCTTC
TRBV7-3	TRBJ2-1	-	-	CASSPPYYNEQFF	TGTGCCAGCAGCCCCCCTTACTACAATGAGCAGTTCTTC
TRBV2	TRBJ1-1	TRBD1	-	CASSDRGRTEAFF	TGTGCCAGCAGTGACAGGGGGAGGACTGAAGCTTTCTTT
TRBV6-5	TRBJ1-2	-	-	CASSFPGPHGYTF	TGTGCCAGCAGTTTCCCAGGACCCCATGGCTACACCTTC
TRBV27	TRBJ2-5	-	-	CASSSTLQGRWETQYF	TGTGCCAGCAGTTCCACACTACAGGGCAGGTGGGAGACCCAGTACTTC
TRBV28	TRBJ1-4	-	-	CASSSNEKLFF	TGTGCCAGCAGTTCTAATGAAAAACTGTTTTTT
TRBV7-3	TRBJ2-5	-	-	CASSDDRETQYF	TGTGCCAGCAGCGACGATAGAGAGACCCAGTACTTC
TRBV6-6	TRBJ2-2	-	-	CASAPPGINTGELFF	TGTGCCAGCGCGCCTCCCGGGATCAACACCGGGGAGCTGTTTTTT
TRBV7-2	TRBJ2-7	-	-	CASSLLGQGFPPDF	TGTGCCAGCAGCCTACTAGGGCAGGGATTTCCTCCTGACTTC
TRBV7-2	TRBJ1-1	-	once	CAGARAMNTEAFF	TGTGCCGGCGCGAGGGCCATGAACACTGAAGCTTTCTTT
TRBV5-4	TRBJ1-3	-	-	CASSPGGQLSGNTIYF	TGTGCCAGCAGCCCCGGGGGACAACTCTCTGGAAACACCATATATTTT
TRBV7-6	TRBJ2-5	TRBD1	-	CASSLDTGAETQYF	TGTGCCAGCAGCTTAGACACAGGGGCGGAGACCCAGTACTTC
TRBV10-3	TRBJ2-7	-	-	CAIRDRDMLGYEQYF	TGTGCCATCAGAGACCGGGACATGCTGGGATACGAGCAGTACTTC
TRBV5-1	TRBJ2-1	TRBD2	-	CASSSAGAGYNEQFF	TGCGCCAGCAGCTCAGCGGGGGCGGGGTACAATGAGCAGTTCTTC
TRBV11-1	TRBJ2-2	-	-	CASSHPGLNTGELFF	TGTGCCAGCAGCCATCCGGGACTGAACACCGGGGAGCTGTTTTTT
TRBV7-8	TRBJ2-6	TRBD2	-	CASSRAGLDLSGANVLTF	TGTGCCAGCAGCCGGGCGGGACTAGATTTGTCAGGGGCCAACGTCCTGACTTTC
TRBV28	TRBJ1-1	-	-	CASSLTGSSEAFF	TGTGCCAGCAGTTTAACAGGGTCCTCTGAAGCTTTCTTT
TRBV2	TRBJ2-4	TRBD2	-	CASSPRAGGPGIQYF	TGTGCCAGCAGCCCCCGGGCGGGAGGGCCTGGCATTCAGTACTTC
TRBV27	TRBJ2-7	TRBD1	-	CASRPRAGGNYEQYF	TGTGCCAGCAGGCCCCGGGCAGGGGGCAATTACGAGCAGTACTTC
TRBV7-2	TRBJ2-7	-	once	CASSLDRHEQYF	TGTGCCAGCAGCCTAGACAGGCACGAGCAGTACTTC
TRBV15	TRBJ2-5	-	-	CATSLLFQETQYF	TGTGCCACCAGCTTATTGTTCCAAGAGACCCAGTACTTC
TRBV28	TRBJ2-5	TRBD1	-	CASSYTGTEIQETQYF	TGTGCCAGCAGTTACACCGGGACAGAAATACAAGAGACCCAGTACTTC
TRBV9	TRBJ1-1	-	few	CASSVASMNTEAFF	TGTGCCAGCAGCGTAGCCAGCATGAACACTGAAGCTTTCTTT
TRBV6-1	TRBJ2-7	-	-	CASSDPYEQYF	TGTGCCAGCAGTGATCCCTACGAGCAGTACTTC
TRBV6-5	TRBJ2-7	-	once	CASSYSSPGRPYEQYF	TGTGCCAGCAGTTACTCGTCCCCGGGACGCCCATACGAGCAGTACTTC
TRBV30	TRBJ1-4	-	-	CAWSVGAGNEKLFF	TGTGCCTGGAGTGTAGGGGCAGGAAATGAAAAACTGTTTTTT
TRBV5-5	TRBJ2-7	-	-	CASSSGDEQYF	TGTGCCAGCAGCTCTGGAGACGAGCAGTACTTC
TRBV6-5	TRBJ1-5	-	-	CASSLGRDQPQHF	TGTGCCAGCAGTTTAGGGAGAGATCAGCCCCAGCATTTT
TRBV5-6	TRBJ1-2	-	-	CASSFGRTRGGYTF	TGTGCCAGCAGCTTTGGGAGAACTAGGGGTGGCTACACCTTC
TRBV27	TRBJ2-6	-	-	CASSLTGGGANVLTF	TGTGCCAGCAGTCTAACAGGAGGTGGGGCCAACGTCCTGACTTTC
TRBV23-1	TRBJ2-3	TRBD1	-	CASSLRDRGTDTQYF	TGCGCCAGCAGCCTCCGGGACAGGGGTACAGATACGCAGTATTTT
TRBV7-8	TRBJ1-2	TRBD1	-	CASSHNRDSNGYTF	TGTGCCAGCAGTCATAACCGGGACAGTAATGGCTACACCTTC
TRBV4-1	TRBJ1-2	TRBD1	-	CASSRATGGAGGYTF	TGCGCCAGCAGCCGTGCAACAGGGGGCGCCGGTGGCTACACCTTC
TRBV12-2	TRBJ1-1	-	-	CASRLGGTEAFF	TGTGCAAGTCGCTTAGGGGGCACTGAAGCTTTCTTT
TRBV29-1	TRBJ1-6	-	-	CSVRVNNSPLHF	TGCAGCGTGAGGGTAAATAATTCACCCCTCCACTTT
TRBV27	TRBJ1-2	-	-	CASSMRGAIGDGYTF	TGTGCCAGCAGTATGAGGGGGGCGATCGGGGATGGCTACACCTTC
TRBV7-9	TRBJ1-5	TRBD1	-	CASSSQGTNQPQHF	TGTGCCAGCAGCTCACAGGGGACCAATCAGCCCCAGCATTTT
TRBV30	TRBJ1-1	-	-	CAWSRVGTEAFF	TGTGCCTGGAGCAGGGTTGGCACTGAAGCTTTCTTT
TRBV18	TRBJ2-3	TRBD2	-	CASSPGLAGGGGTDTQYF	TGTGCCAGCTCACCGGGACTAGCGGGAGGAGGAGGGACAGATACGCAGTATTTT
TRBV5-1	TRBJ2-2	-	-	CASSGGQWGTGELFF	TGCGCCAGCAGCGGGGGACAATGGGGCACCGGGGAGCTGTTTTTT
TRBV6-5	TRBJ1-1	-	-	CASSYGEGRGNTEAFF	TGTGCCAGCAGTTACGGAGAAGGGAGGGGGAACACTGAAGCTTTCTTT
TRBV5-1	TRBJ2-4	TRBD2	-	CASSLTSVAKNIQYF	TGCGCCAGCAGCTTGACTAGCGTAGCCAAAAACATTCAGTACTTC
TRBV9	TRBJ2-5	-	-	CASSARMLAETQYF	TGTGCCAGCAGCGCCCGGATGCTAGCGGAGACCCAGTACTTC
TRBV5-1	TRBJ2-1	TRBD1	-	CASSLGQYNEQFF	TGCGCCAGCAGTTTGGGACAGTACAATGAGCAGTTCTTC